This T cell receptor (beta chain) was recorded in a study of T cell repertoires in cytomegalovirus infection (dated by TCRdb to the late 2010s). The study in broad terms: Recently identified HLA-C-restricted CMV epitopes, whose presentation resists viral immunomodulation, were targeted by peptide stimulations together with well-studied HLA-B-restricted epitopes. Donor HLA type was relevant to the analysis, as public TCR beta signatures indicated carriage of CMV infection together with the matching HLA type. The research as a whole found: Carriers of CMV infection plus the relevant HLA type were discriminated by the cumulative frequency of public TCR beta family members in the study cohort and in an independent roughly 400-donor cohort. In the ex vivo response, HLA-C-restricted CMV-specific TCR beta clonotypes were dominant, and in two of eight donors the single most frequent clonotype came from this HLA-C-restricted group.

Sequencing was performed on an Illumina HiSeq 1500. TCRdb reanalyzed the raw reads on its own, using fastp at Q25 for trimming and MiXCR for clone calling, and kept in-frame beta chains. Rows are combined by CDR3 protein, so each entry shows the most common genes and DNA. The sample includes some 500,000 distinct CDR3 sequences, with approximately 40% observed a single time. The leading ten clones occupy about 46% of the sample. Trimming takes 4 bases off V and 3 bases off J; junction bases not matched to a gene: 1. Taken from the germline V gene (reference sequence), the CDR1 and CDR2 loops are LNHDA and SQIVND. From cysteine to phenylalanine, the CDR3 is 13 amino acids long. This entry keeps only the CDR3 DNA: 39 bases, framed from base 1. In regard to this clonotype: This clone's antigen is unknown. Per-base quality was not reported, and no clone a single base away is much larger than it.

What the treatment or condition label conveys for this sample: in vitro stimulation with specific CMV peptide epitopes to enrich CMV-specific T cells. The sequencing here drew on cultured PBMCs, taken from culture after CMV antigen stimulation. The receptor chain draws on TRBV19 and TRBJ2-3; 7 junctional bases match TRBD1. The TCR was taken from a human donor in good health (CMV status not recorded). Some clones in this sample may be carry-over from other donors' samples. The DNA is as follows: TGTGCCAGTAGTAGGGGACAGACAGATACGCAGTATTTT. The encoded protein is CASSRGQTDTQYF.